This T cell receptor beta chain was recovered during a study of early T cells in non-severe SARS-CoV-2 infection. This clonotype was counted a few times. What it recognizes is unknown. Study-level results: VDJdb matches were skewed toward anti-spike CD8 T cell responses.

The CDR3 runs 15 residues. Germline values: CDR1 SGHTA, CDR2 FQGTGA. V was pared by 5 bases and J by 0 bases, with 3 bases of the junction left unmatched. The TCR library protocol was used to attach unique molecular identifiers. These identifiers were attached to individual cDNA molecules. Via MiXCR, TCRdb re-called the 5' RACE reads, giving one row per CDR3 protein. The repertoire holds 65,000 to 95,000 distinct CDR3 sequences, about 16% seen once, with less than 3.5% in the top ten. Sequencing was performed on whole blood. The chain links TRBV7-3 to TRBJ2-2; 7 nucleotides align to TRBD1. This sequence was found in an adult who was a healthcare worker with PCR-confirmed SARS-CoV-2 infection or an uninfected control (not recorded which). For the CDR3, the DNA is TGTGCCAGCAGCCCCGACAGGGCGAACACCGGGGAGCTGTTTTTT. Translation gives CASSPDRANTGELFF.